Listed here are 24 T cell receptor beta chains from one sample, sequenced in a study of PD-1 blockade in mismatch repair-deficient tumors. Clones were read by immunoSEQ multiplex PCR, and TCRdb kept only the in-frame ones, dropping some. The sample consists of some 100,000 clones, 82% of them appearing once. The material was peripheral blood, obtained roughly 35 weeks after starting pembrolizumab. These receptor sequences come from an adult with mismatch repair-deficient cancer.

The sample holds a few counts of this clone. The chain combines TRBV7-2 with TRBJ2-1; 10 nucleotides match TRBD2. CDR1 is SGHTA, CDR2 FQGNSA, per germline. The junction had 7 bases not matched to a gene; V was cut back by 4 bases and J by 4 bases. The CDR3 loop spans 16 amino acids. CDR3 sequence (DNA): TGTGCCAGCAGCTCTACTAGCGGGATAGGATACAATGAGCAGTTCTTC. Its protein product is CASSSTSGIGYNEQFF.

This clone was picked up a small number of times. The chain has TRBV7-2 and TRBJ2-7; D tentatively fits TRBD1 or TRBD2 (5 bases each). Deletions cut 1 base from V and 0 bases from J, with 7 bases between. Germline CDR1 is SGHTA and CDR2 is FQGNSA. The CDR3 sequence is 14 residues long. The DNA for the CDR3 is TGTGCCAGCAGCTTAGTTGGGGGCTCCTACGAGCAGTACTTC. Its protein is CASSLVGGSYEQYF.

J is TRBJ2-1 and V is TRBV20-1, with D unclear. CDR1 and CDR2 (germline): DFQATT, SNEGSKA (reference sequence). V dropped 5 bases and J dropped 15 bases, with 17 bases sitting between them. This CDR3 has 11 amino acids. The CDR3 nucleotides read TGCAGTGCTTTTTTGGACCAGCGCTGGTTCTTC. Encoded protein: CSAFLDQRWFF.

The chain combines TRBV30 with TRBJ1-1; no clear D gene. Germline V lookup: CDR1 GTSNPN, CDR2 SVGIG (reference sequence). The CDR3 runs 13 residues. V lost 0 bases and J lost 0, with 5 bases in between. The CDR3 loop reads CAWSVQVNTEAFF. CDR3 bases: TGTGCCTGGAGTGTACAAGTGAACACTGAAGCTTTCTTT.

The genes are TRBV11-3 and TRBJ2-7; D is uncertain. The CDR3 contains 12 residues. The V gene's germline CDR1 is SGHNT and CDR2 YENEEA. Trimming took off 2 bases at V and 5 bases at J, with 7 bases between the two ends. The CDR3 protein is CASSLNTNEQYF. CDR3 in DNA: TGTGCCAGCAGCTTAAATACGAACGAGCAGTACTTC.

V is TRBV7-2 and J is TRBJ2-3, with TRBD2 identical over 8 bases. The CDR3 is 15 residues long. Germline V gene sequence: CDR1 SGHTA, CDR2 FQGNSA. Losses at the gene ends were 1 base for V and 4 bases for J; bases not matched to a gene: 4. Here the CDR3 reads CASSLVSGSPDTQYF. The CDR3 DNA follows: TGTGCCAGCAGCTTAGTAAGCGGGAGTCCAGATACGCAGTATTTT.

This chain links TRBV29-1 with TRBJ1-2, with 9 bases aligning to TRBD1. The V segment lost 7 bases and the J segment 6 bases; nucleotides outside the gene matches: 18. This CDR3 has 16 amino acids. Germline lookup yields CDR1 SQVTM and CDR2 ANQGSEA. The CDR3 loop is CSAPGGQGSLWDGYTF. The CDR3 bases are TGCAGCGCCCCTGGGGGACAGGGTAGTCTGTGGGATGGCTACACCTTC.

The sample holds a few counts of this clone. The chain links TRBV7-2 to TRBJ1-2; D not resolved. The CDR3 is made up of 14 amino acids. The V end lost 2 bases, the J end lost 4 bases, and 11 bases lay between the germline ends. The germline gives CDR1 SGHTA, CDR2 FQGNSA. In DNA form, the CDR3 reads TGTGCCAGCAGCTTACCCACGTCGAGCTATGGCTACACCTTC. The encoded protein is CASSLPTSSYGYTF.

The rearrangement uses TRBV7-9 and TRBJ2-7; D is perhaps TRBD1 (5 bases). This CDR3 region has 16 residues. Looked up from germline, CDR1 is SEHNR and CDR2 is FQNEAQ (reference sequence). V shed 5 bases and J shed 3 bases, with 20 bases lying between them. CDR3 bases: TGTGCCAGCAGCCCCCCAAGGCCAGGGATTGGCTACGAGCAGTACTTC. This gives the protein CASSPPRPGIGYEQYF.

V and J are TRBV4-3 and TRBJ2-1; 7 nucleotides line up with TRBD2. Germline trimming cut 1 base from V and 1 base from J; bases unmatched to any gene: 16. The CDR3 extends over 20 amino acids. In germline, CDR1 is LGHNA, CDR2 YSLEER. In DNA, the CDR3 is TGCGCCAGCAGCCAAGGGATCGGGGGAGGGCCGGTAGTTTCCTACAATGAGCAGTTCTTC. Translating gives CASSQGIGGGPVVSYNEQFF.

This clone was observed once. The CDR3 sequence is CASSVAAGGGETQYF. The CDR3 nucleotides are TGTGCCAGCAGCGTAGCAGCGGGAGGGGGAGAGACCCAGTACTTC. The chain employs TRBV9 and TRBJ2-5; TRBD2 matches at 10 bases. From germline, CDR1 is SGDLS and CDR2 YYNGEE. CDR3 length: 15 residues. With 0 bases clipped from V and 4 bases from J, the junction kept 3 bases outside the gene matches.

V gene TRBV11-1 combines with J gene TRBJ2-7; D unclear. V was pared by 4 bases and J by 3 bases, with 7 bases between. CDR3 length equals 12 residues. Germline assignment: CDR1 SGHAT and CDR2 FQDESV (reference sequence). The CDR3 DNA sequence: TGTGCCAGCAGCTCTTCATACTACGAGCAGTACTTC. Translating gives CASSSSYYEQYF.

The V gene is TRBV6-1, the J gene TRBJ2-5; perhaps TRBD2 as D (5 bases). V was cut by 6 bases and J by 4 bases, with 15 bases left in between. Per the germline V gene, CDR1 is MNHNS and CDR2 is SASEGT. The CDR3 length is 14 residues. The CDR3 reads CASRTLTSSETQYF. The DNA for the CDR3 is TGTGCCAGCAGAACCCTTACTAGTTCAGAGACCCAGTACTTC.

J is TRBJ2-2 and V is TRBV2, with TRBD1 matching 7 bases. The ends lost 6 bases at V and 1 base at J; junction bases unmatched: 2. Germline CDR1 is SNHLY and CDR2 is FYNNEI. CDR3 size: 14 residues. The CDR3 reads CASRQGLNTGELFF. The CDR3 coding sequence is TGTGCCAGCAGACAGGGGCTGAACACCGGGGAGCTGTTTTTT.

The chain couples TRBV15 to TRBJ2-3, with 8 bases matching TRBD2. The length of the CDR3 is 17 residues. V shed 4 bases and J 5 bases; nucleotides not matched to a gene: 14. Germline-derived CDR1 and CDR2 are LNHNV and YYDKDF (reference sequence). The CDR3 reads CATSTRPRPGGQDTQYF. DNA for the CDR3: TGTGCCACCAGCACACGCCCGCGGCCGGGAGGGCAAGATACGCAGTATTTT.

This chain links TRBV7-6 with TRBJ2-7; 7 bases align to TRBD1. The V segment lost 5 bases and the J segment 3 bases; nucleotides outside the gene matches: 4. CDR1 is SGHVS and CDR2 is FNYEAQ in the germline V gene. The CDR3 is 13 amino acids. CDR3 amino acids: CASSKTGNYEQYF. CDR3 bases: TGTGCCAGCAGCAAGACAGGGAACTACGAGCAGTACTTC.

The count of this clone is one. The CDR3 coding sequence is TGTGCCAGCAGCTACCAGACAGGCGGTCAGCCCCAGCATTTT. Its translation: CASSYQTGGQPQHF. The chain links TRBV5-6 to TRBJ1-5; perhaps TRBD1 as D (6 bases). Germline V lookup: CDR1 SGHDT, CDR2 YYEEEE. V lost 3 bases, J lost 6 bases, and 13 bases lay in between. The length of the CDR3 is 14 residues.

The chain recombines TRBV12-5 with TRBJ2-6; D remains ambiguous. V shed 4 bases and J shed 6 bases, with 10 bases lying between them. The CDR3 extends over 14 amino acids. Germline CDR1 and CDR2: LGHNT and FRNRAP. CDR3 DNA sequence: TGTGCTAGTGGTTCGTTCGCTGAGGCCAACGTCCTGACTTTC. It codes for CASGSFAEANVLTF.

The V gene is TRBV6-6, the J gene TRBJ1-1, with a tentative D call TRBD1 (5 bases). Per germline, CDR1 MNHNY and CDR2 SVGAGI (reference sequence). The length of the CDR3 is 12 residues. V dropped 10 bases and J dropped 3 bases, with 12 bases sitting between them. CDR3 region: CAIRRGDTEAFF. CDR3 in DNA: TGTGCCATCCGCCGGGGGGACACTGAAGCTTTCTTT.

This clone was found a few times. The rearrangement joins TRBV11-2 to TRBJ2-7, with 8 bases lining up with TRBD1. The germline V gene encodes CDR1 SGHAT and CDR2 FQNNGV. With V trimmed by 1 base and J by 5 bases, 4 bases remained unmatched. The CDR3 has 14 amino acids. CDR3 sequence (DNA): TGTGCCAGCAGCTTAGGAGGACAGGGCGACGAGCAGTACTTC. Protein sequence: CASSLGGQGDEQYF.

This clone was picked up a small number of times. The chain has TRBV19 and TRBJ2-7; TRBD1 matches at 12 bases. V was clipped by 4 bases and J by 7 bases; unmatched bases: 8. CDR1 and CDR2 from the germline V gene are LNHDA and SQIVND (reference sequence). The CDR3 covers 15 residues. CDR3 sequence (DNA): TGTGCCAGTAGTAAGGGGGACAGGGGGCTCGGGGAGCAGTACTTC. Translation gives CASSKGDRGLGEQYF.

The genes are TRBV5-4 and TRBJ2-5; D is ambiguous. Germline lookup yields CDR1 SGHNT and CDR2 YYREEE (reference sequence). CDR3 length: 15 amino acids. Trimming cost V 5 bases and J 4 bases, with 18 bases left between them. CDR3 in amino acids: CASSPGSRYIETQYF. CDR3 nucleotides: TGTGCCAGCAGTCCCGGATCCAGGTACATAGAGACCCAGTACTTC. The variable domain in full, completed from reference TRBV5-4 and TRBJ2-5, reads ETGVTQSPTHLIKTRGQQVTLRCSSQSGHNTVSWYQQALGQGPQFIFQYYREEENGRGNFPPRFSGLQFPNYSSELNVNALELDDSALYLCASSPGSRYIETQYFGPGTRLLVL.

The chain couples TRBV25-1 to TRBJ1-1, with D uncertain. Trimming left V 6 bases short and J 0 bases short, with 8 bases between. Germline values: CDR1 MGHDK, CDR2 SYGVNS. The CDR3 is 13 residues long. The CDR3 DNA reads as TGTGCCAGCAGGTCAGATATGAACACTGAAGCTTTCTTT. Its protein is CASRSDMNTEAFF.

V and J are TRBV11-3 and TRBJ2-5; TRBD2 aligns across 10 bases. There are 16 residues in the CDR3. Germline V gene lookup returns CDR1 SGHNT and CDR2 YENEEA. V dropped 5 bases and J dropped 5; count of bases not matched to a gene: 11. This CDR3 is CASSPGLAGVGETQYF. DNA for the CDR3: TGTGCCAGCAGCCCCGGGCTAGCGGGAGTAGGGGAGACCCAGTACTTC.